The 28 T cell receptor beta chains presented below share a single source sample, sequenced in a study of blood T cell repertoires in COVID-19. Profiling relied on immunoSEQ multiplex PCR, and the TCRdb table lists in-frame clones only, not all of them. The profile shows about 220,000 clones, about 80% of them singletons. Input material: PBMCs or T cells enriched from blood (not recorded which). These receptors were obtained from a man between 35 and 55 years old who had recovered from COVID-19.

The V gene is TRBV5-4, the J gene TRBJ1-2; 8 bases are shared with TRBD1. The ends lost 0 bases at V and 7 bases at J; junction bases unmatched: 5. From germline, CDR1 is SGHNT and CDR2 YYREEE (reference sequence). CDR3 length equals 14 residues. CDR3 sequence reads: CASSLAGQVLGYTF. The CDR3 nucleotides are TGTGCCAGCAGCTTGGCGGGACAGGTCCTTGGCTACACCTTC.

This sequence joins TRBV4-2 and TRBJ1-3; a possible D gene is TRBD1 (6 bases). The CDR3 runs 16 residues. CDR1 is LGHNA and CDR2 is YNFKEQ in the germline V gene. V lost 0 bases and J 3 bases, leaving 12 bases between the germline ends. CDR3 in DNA: TGTGCCAGCAGCCAAGAAGGGGGGGCTGGTGGAAACACCATATATTTT. Its translation is CASSQEGGAGGNTIYF.

The chain carries TRBV5-1 and TRBJ2-1, with 7 nucleotides matching TRBD1. Trimming at V came to 3 bases and at J to 6 bases, leaving 15 bases not matched to a gene. Germline CDR1 is SGHRS and CDR2 is YFSETQ. This CDR3 comprises 17 residues. In DNA, the CDR3 is TGCGCCAGCAGCTCGTCGGTAGGGACAGCCTTGGTCAATGAGCAGTTCTTC. Residues: CASSSSVGTALVNEQFF.

The chain links TRBV2 to TRBJ2-5; 8 positions match TRBD1. V was pared by 4 bases and J by 3 bases, with 4 bases of the junction left unmatched. From germline, CDR1 is SNHLY and CDR2 FYNNEI. The CDR3 is 14 residues long. The CDR3 here is CASSGDRLEETQYF. The CDR3 nucleotides are TGTGCCAGCAGTGGGGACAGGCTTGAAGAGACCCAGTACTTC.

This chain links TRBV30 with TRBJ2-1, with 14 bases fitting TRBD2. The J segment lost 7 bases and the V segment lost 2 bases, leaving 4 bases of the junction unmatched. This CDR3 is built from 15 residues. Per the germline V gene, CDR1 is GTSNPN and CDR2 is SVGIG (reference sequence). The DNA for the CDR3 is TGTGCCTGGAGTTTCGGGACTAGCGGGAGTAATGAGCAGTTCTTC. Residues: CAWSFGTSGSNEQFF. The variable domain in full, with the rest retrieved from reference TRBV30 and TRBJ2-1, is SQTIHQWPATLVQPVGSPLSLECTVEGTSNPNLYWYRQAAGRGLQLLFYSVGIGQISSEVPQNLSASRPQDRQFILSSKKLLLSDSGFYLCAWSFGTSGSNEQFFGPGTRLTVL.

The chain combines TRBV28 with TRBJ2-7, with 8 bases matching TRBD1. The germline gives CDR1 MDHEN, CDR2 SYDVKM. The CDR3 is 14 amino acids. The junction had 2 bases not matched to a gene; V was cut back by 2 bases and J by 2 bases. DNA of the CDR3: TGTGCCAGCAGTTTAATGGACAGGGCCTACGAGCAGTACTTC. This gives the protein CASSLMDRAYEQYF. The full variable domain, rest sourced from reference TRBV28 and TRBJ2-7, is DVKVTQSSRYLVKRTGEKVFLECVQDMDHENMFWYRQDPGLGLRLIYFSYDVKMKEKGDIPEGYSVSREKKERFSLILESASTNQTSMYLCASSLMDRAYEQYFGPGTRLTVT.

The rearrangement joins TRBV13 to TRBJ1-3, with TRBD1 matching over 7 bases. The length of the CDR3 is 18 residues. CDR1 is PRHDT, CDR2 FYEKMQ, per germline (reference sequence). With 4 bases clipped from V and 0 bases from J, the junction kept 12 bases outside the gene matches. The CDR3 reads CASSSRKQGRGSGNTIYF. CDR3 bases: TGTGCCAGCAGCTCGAGGAAACAGGGGAGAGGCTCTGGAAACACCATATATTTT.

Only a few counts were recorded for this clone. The J gene is TRBJ1-2, the V gene TRBV28; 9 bases map to TRBD1. V was pared by 5 bases and J by 6 bases, with 16 bases of the junction left unmatched. CDR3 length equals 17 residues. Germline V gene lookup returns CDR1 MDHEN and CDR2 SYDVKM. CDR3 protein: CASSDFPGQGGLDGYTF. The DNA for the CDR3 is TGTGCCAGCAGTGACTTTCCGGGACAGGGAGGACTTGATGGCTACACCTTC.

Here the CDR3 DNA reads TGTGCCAGCAGTCCCCCAGCTCGTCCACACGGGTCACCCCTCCACTTT. It codes for CASSPPARPHGSPLHF. The V call is TRBV27, the J call TRBJ1-6; D ambiguous. Germline CDR1 and CDR2: MNHEY and SMNVEV (reference sequence). The CDR3 runs to 16 residues. Deletions cut 5 bases from V and 10 bases from J, with 21 bases between.

The chain recombines TRBV6-1 with TRBJ2-1; a possible D gene is TRBD2 (6 bases). V lost 0 bases to trimming and J lost 4 bases, with 19 bases between them. The CDR3 consists of 18 residues. Germline lookup yields CDR1 MNHNS and CDR2 SASEGT. CDR3 sequence (DNA): TGTGCCAGCAGTGAAGCGCCAACGGCGCCTAGCGCGTACAATGAGCAGTTCTTC. Translated: CASSEAPTAPSAYNEQFF.

This clone has a single count. The rearrangement uses TRBV5-1 and TRBJ1-1; D is unresolved. CDR3 length: 13 amino acids. The germline V gene has CDR1 SGHRS and CDR2 YFSETQ. The V end lost 0 bases, the J end lost 1 base, and 4 bases lay between the germline ends. The DNA of the CDR3 is TGCGCCAGCAGCTTGGTCAAGAACACTGAAGCTTTCTTT. It translates to CASSLVKNTEAFF.

There are a few counts of this clone. J is TRBJ2-5 and V is TRBV7-2; 7 bases are shared with TRBD2. Trimming at V came to 4 bases and at J to 5 bases, leaving 7 bases not matched to a gene. Germline CDR1 is SGHTA and CDR2 is FQGNSA. The CDR3 contains 14 residues. The CDR3 DNA sequence: TGTGCCAGCAGCTCCAGCGGGGCCACTGAGACCCAGTACTTC. Protein: CASSSSGATETQYF.

V and J are TRBV4-2 and TRBJ1-1; maybe TRBD1 (6 bases). Trimming stripped 4 bases from V and 1 base from J, with 7 bases between. The CDR3 consists of 13 residues. The V gene's germline CDR1 is LGHNA and CDR2 YNFKEQ. CDR3 coding DNA: TGTGCCAGCAGCCTGGGACAGAACACTGAAGCTTTCTTT. Its protein is CASSLGQNTEAFF.

The CDR3 coding sequence is TGTGCCATCAGTGCGCCTGGACTAGCGGGATCTGATGAGCAGTTCTTC. Translating gives CAISAPGLAGSDEQFF. The rearrangement uses TRBV10-3 and TRBJ2-1; TRBD2 matches at 12 bases. Per germline, CDR1 ENHRY and CDR2 SYGVKD. The CDR3 consists of 16 residues. V shed 4 bases, J shed 8 bases, and the junction held 9 bases outside the gene matches.

The chain links TRBV24-1 to TRBJ1-2; no clear D gene. The CDR3 totals 12 residues. The V gene's germline CDR1 is KGHDR and CDR2 SFDVKD. The V and J ends lost 0 bases and 8 bases respectively, with 6 bases between them. CDR3 residues: CATSDLEEGYTF. The CDR3 bases are TGTGCCACCAGTGATTTGGAGGAGGGCTACACCTTC.

This clone occurred a few times. The V and J genes are TRBV11-3 and TRBJ2-5, with D perhaps TRBD2 (6 bases). V lost 1 base and J 5 bases, leaving 11 bases between the germline ends. Germline V gene lookup returns CDR1 SGHNT and CDR2 YENEEA. The CDR3 covers 14 residues. Here the CDR3 reads CASSLGGDVETQYF. In DNA, the CDR3 is TGTGCCAGCAGCTTAGGGGGGGACGTGGAGACCCAGTACTTC.

The chain has TRBV6-5 and TRBJ2-7; possibly TRBD1 for D (6 bases). Germline-derived CDR1 and CDR2 are MNHEY and SVGAGI. The length of the CDR3 is 14 residues. The V gene lost 6 bases and the J gene lost 4 bases, with 16 bases spanning the gap. This CDR3 reads CASSANQGLYEQYF. The CDR3 DNA follows: TGTGCCAGCAGCGCTAACCAGGGGTTATACGAGCAGTACTTC.

The chain couples TRBV3-1 (or the pseudogene TRBV3-2) to TRBJ2-5; 9 nucleotides align to TRBD1. Looked up from germline, CDR1 is LGHDT and CDR2 is YNNKEL (reference sequence). The CDR3 extends over 15 amino acids. The V and J ends lost 2 bases and 5 bases, in that order; junction bases with no gene match: 6. The CDR3 DNA sequence: TGTGCCAGCAGCCAACTACAGGGGGCGCACGAGACCCAGTACTTC. Its translation: CASSQLQGAHETQYF.

The chain employs TRBV9 and TRBJ2-1; 8 bases agree with TRBD2. The germline V gene encodes CDR1 SGDLS and CDR2 YYNGEE. The V segment lost 0 bases and the J segment 9 bases; nucleotides outside the gene matches: 8. The CDR3 extends over 15 amino acids. The CDR3 DNA reads as TGTGCCAGCAGCGTAGCGGGAGGGCCTAGGGGTGAGCAGTTCTTC. This codes for CASSVAGGPRGEQFF.

V gene TRBV7-2 combines with J gene TRBJ2-7; 7 nucleotides line up with TRBD2. V dropped 4 bases and J dropped 7; count of bases not matched to a gene: 13. The CDR3 length is 15 residues. The V gene's germline CDR1 is SGHTA and CDR2 FQGNSA. The CDR3 sequence: CASSSTSAPPGEQYF. Here the CDR3 DNA reads TGTGCCAGCAGCTCAACTAGCGCCCCTCCCGGGGAGCAGTACTTC.

The chain recombines TRBV3-1 (or the pseudogene TRBV3-2) with TRBJ1-6; D is unresolved. The CDR3 totals 13 residues. V was trimmed by 1 base and J by 7 bases, leaving 5 bases between them. The germline V gene encodes CDR1 LGHDT and CDR2 YNNKEL (reference sequence). In DNA, the CDR3 is TGTGCCAGCAGCCAAGCTTCGAATTCACCCCTCCACTTT. It yields the protein CASSQASNSPLHF.

The chain combines TRBV3-1 (or the pseudogene TRBV3-2) with TRBJ2-7, with TRBD1 as a possible D gene (6 bases). In germline, CDR1 is LGHDT, CDR2 YNNKEL (reference sequence). This CDR3 spans 13 amino acids. V lost 5 bases to trimming and J lost 13 bases, with 21 bases between them. The CDR3 DNA is TGTGCCAGCAGCTCAGCTACAGGGAAACGAACTTACTTC. Translated: CASSSATGKRTYF.

The gene calls are TRBV18 and TRBJ2-1; 10 positions match TRBD2. Germline loops: CDR1 KGHSH, CDR2 LQKENI. The CDR3 extends over 16 amino acids. Trimming took 2 bases from V and 9 from J; bases not matched to a gene: 10. The CDR3 here is CASSPKASGSWSEQFF. In DNA, the CDR3 is TGTGCCAGCTCACCAAAGGCTAGCGGGAGTTGGAGTGAGCAGTTCTTC.

V gene TRBV30 combines with J gene TRBJ1-3; no reliable D call. This CDR3 has 11 residues. V lost 4 bases to trimming and J lost 7 bases, with 8 bases between them. Germline CDR1 reads GTSNPN; CDR2 reads SVGIG (reference sequence). For the CDR3, the DNA is TGTGCCTGGACCCGGGAGAACACCATATATTTT. This translates into CAWTRENTIYF.

This clone has more than one count but fewer than ten. The V call is TRBV9, the J call TRBJ1-2, with 8 bases fitting TRBD1. CDR1 SGDLS and CDR2 YYNGEE come from the germline V gene. CDR3 length: 18 residues. Trimming removed 0 bases from V and 0 bases from J; junction bases left unmatched: 10. The CDR3 DNA reads as TGTGCCAGCAGCGTAGGGGGCAGGGGGCAATCTACTAACTATGGCTACACCTTC. This translates into CASSVGGRGQSTNYGYTF.

The chain uses TRBV14 and TRBJ2-3; 15 nucleotides match TRBD2. Trimming took 4 bases from V and 5 from J; bases not matched to a gene: 10. The CDR3 loop spans 18 amino acids. Germline CDR1 SGHDN, CDR2 FVKESK. The CDR3 nucleotides are TGTGCCAGCAGCCCGCGGACTAGCGGGAGGGCCGCGAGAGATACGCAGTATTTT. Amino acid sequence: CASSPRTSGRAARDTQYF.

This chain uses TRBV10-3 with TRBJ2-1, with 9 positions matching TRBD2. The CDR3 covers 16 residues. The germline V gene encodes CDR1 ENHRY and CDR2 SYGVKD. The J segment lost 6 bases and the V segment lost 4 bases, leaving 10 bases of the junction unmatched. For the CDR3, the DNA is TGTGCCATCAGTGGAAAAATAGCGGGAGAGGTCAATGAGCAGTTCTTC. Amino acid sequence: CAISGKIAGEVNEQFF.

The genes are TRBV11-2 and TRBJ1-4, with D maybe TRBD1 (5 bases). V was clipped by 5 bases and J by 4 bases, with 17 bases between them. The V gene's germline CDR1 is SGHAT and CDR2 FQNNGV. This CDR3 has 16 residues. The CDR3 is CASSQPKDSFNEKLFF. CDR3 in DNA: TGTGCCAGCAGCCAGCCTAAAGACAGCTTTAATGAAAAACTGTTTTTT.